These 25 T cell receptor beta chains came from one sample sequenced in a study of CD8 T cells in ankylosing spondylitis. Via MiXCR, TCRdb re-called the 5' RACE reads, giving one row per CDR3 protein. The sample includes hundreds of thousands of distinct CDR3 sequences, 25% to 30% of them seen just once. Sequencing was performed on blood, either unsorted or a sorted T cell fraction (not recorded which). These receptors were collected from a male donor with ankylosing spondylitis or in good health (not recorded which).

About this clonotype: One end of the junction varies from germline; a read error may be responsible. The CDR3 DNA is TGCTGTGCTAGAGATCTCACTGCTAGCGGGGGCACCTACGAGCAGTACTTC. Translation gives CCARDLTASGGTYEQYF. This chain joins TRBV20-1 and TRBJ2-7, with TRBD2 matching over 10 bases. This CDR3 spans 17 amino acids. In germline, CDR1 is DFQATT, CDR2 SNEGSKA (reference sequence).

The sample holds many counts of this clonotype. This sequence joins TRBV12-3 or TRBV12-4 and TRBJ2-1; unclear D gene. Trimming cost V 4 bases and J 4 bases, with 11 bases left between them. The CDR3 is made up of 14 amino acids. CDR3 residues: CASSSTAKYNEQFF. The CDR3 DNA reads as TGTGCCAGCAGTTCCACCGCCAAATACAATGAGCAGTTCTTC.

The sample holds many counts of this clonotype. This chain links TRBV15 with TRBJ1-3; D is ambiguous. The germline V gene has CDR1 LNHNV and CDR2 YYDKDF (reference sequence). This CDR3 region has 14 residues. The V and J ends lost 1 base and 3 bases respectively, with 7 bases between them. The CDR3 sequence: CATSRVEGGNTIYF. CDR3 in DNA: TGTGCCACCAGCAGAGTGGAGGGTGGAAACACCATATATTTT.

The sample holds many counts of this clonotype. The chain links TRBV4-2 to TRBJ1-5; a possible D gene is TRBD1 (6 bases). CDR3 length: 16 residues. CDR1 and CDR2 from the germline V gene are LGHNA and YNFKEQ. The V gene lost 1 base and the J gene lost 1 base, with 11 bases spanning the gap. For the CDR3, the DNA is TGTGCCAGCAGCCAAGCGGGGAGGGGGAGCAATCAGCCCCAGCATTTT. It is translated as CASSQAGRGSNQPQHF.

This chain connects TRBV20-1 to TRBJ2-7, with 7 positions matching TRBD1. The V gene's germline CDR1 is DFQATT and CDR2 SNEGSKA (reference sequence). J was trimmed by 0 bases and V by 0 bases; bases with no gene match: 2. The CDR3 has 14 amino acids. Here the CDR3 reads CSARDGTVSYEQYF. The CDR3 DNA reads as TGCAGTGCTAGAGATGGGACAGTCTCCTACGAGCAGTACTTC.

There are many counts of this clonotype. The chain joins TRBV28 to TRBJ2-2; D remains ambiguous. The CDR3 runs 14 residues. Trimming left V 4 bases short and J 8 bases short, with 14 bases between. The germline CDR1 and CDR2 sequences are MDHEN and SYDVKM. CDR3 sequence (DNA): TGTGCCAGCAGTTCTAGACACCCTTCTGGGGAGCTGTTTTTT. Its translation is CASSSRHPSGELFF. The entire variable domain, with the rest obtained from reference TRBV28 and TRBJ2-2, is as follows: DVKVTQSSRYLVKRTGEKVFLECVQDMDHENMFWYRQDPGLGLRLIYFSYDVKMKEKGDIPEGYSVSREKKERFSLILESASTNQTSMYLCASSSRHPSGELFFGEGSRLTVL.

This chain joins TRBV29-1 and TRBJ2-3; the match to TRBD2 covers 11 bases. CDR1 SQVTM and CDR2 ANQGSEA come from the germline V gene. V was clipped by 5 bases and J by 0 bases; unmatched bases: 1. The CDR3 is made up of 14 amino acids. CDR3 residues: CSVLAGGSTDTQYF. The CDR3 coding sequence is TGCAGCGTTTTAGCGGGAGGGAGCACAGATACGCAGTATTTT.

This clonotype has a single count. CDR3 sequence (DNA): TGTGCCAGCAGCCAAGTATCGCCAGGGGGCTTACGGACCGGGGAGCTGTTTTTT. Its protein is CASSQVSPGGLRTGELFF. The chain employs TRBV3-1 and TRBJ2-2, with 8 nucleotides matching TRBD1. The V and J ends lost 1 base and 5 bases, in that order; junction bases with no gene match: 12. The CDR3 consists of 18 residues. Germline assignment: CDR1 LGHDT and CDR2 YNNKEL (reference sequence).

J is TRBJ2-1 and V is TRBV10-3, with a possible D match to TRBD2 (6 bases). This CDR3 has 16 amino acids. V was clipped by 2 bases and J by 7 bases, with 18 bases between them. The germline CDR1 and CDR2 sequences are ENHRY and SYGVKD. The CDR3 here is CAISEQGLDPGNEQFF. CDR3 coding DNA: TGTGCCATCAGTGAGCAGGGACTTGATCCGGGAAATGAGCAGTTCTTC.

The chain links TRBV3-1 to TRBJ2-6; the D call may be TRBD1 or TRBD2 (6 bases each). Germline V gene data show CDR1 as LGHDT and CDR2 as YNNKEL (reference sequence). The CDR3 extends over 17 amino acids. V lost 0 bases and J lost 7, with 16 bases in between. The CDR3 nucleotides are TGTGCCAGCAGCCAAGATCGGGGGCAGGGTCAAGCCAACGTCCTGACTTTC. Its translation: CASSQDRGQGQANVLTF.

This clonotype has at least ten counts. CDR3 DNA sequence: TGTGCCATCAGTGGGCAGGTGGAAAGCTCCTACGAGCAGTACTTC. Protein product: CAISGQVESSYEQYF. This chain joins TRBV10-3 and TRBJ2-7; D not resolved. The CDR3 runs 15 residues. Germline CDR1 is ENHRY and CDR2 is SYGVKD. Trimming took off 4 bases at V and 0 bases at J, with 13 bases between the two ends.

The sample holds many counts of this clonotype. The chain carries TRBV27 and TRBJ2-1; 14 positions agree with TRBD2. The length of the CDR3 is 18 residues. After removal of 5 bases from V and 7 bases from J, the junction contained 13 bases not matched to a gene. Germline-derived CDR1 and CDR2 are MNHEY and SMNVEV (reference sequence). As DNA, the CDR3 is TGTGCCAGCAGTCTAAAGGGAGGACTAGCGGGAGGATATAATGAGCAGTTCTTC. Its translation is CASSLKGGLAGGYNEQFF.

In its sample, this clonotype was seen many times. V usage is TRBV4-3 and J usage is TRBJ2-3; TRBD2 aligns across 8 bases. V shed 3 bases, J shed 5 bases, and the junction held 4 bases outside the gene matches. There are 14 residues in the CDR3. Germline V CDR1 and CDR2: LGHNA, YSLEER. Written as DNA, the CDR3 is TGCGCCAGCAGCCAGGGACTAGGGGGAGATACGCAGTATTTT. Protein product: CASSQGLGGDTQYF.

This clonotype appeared a few times. J is TRBJ2-1 and V is TRBV20-1, with D unresolved. The CDR3 is 11 residues long. The ends were cut back, 2 bases at V and 8 bases at J, with 7 bases in the middle. In germline, CDR1 is DFQATT, CDR2 SNEGSKA (reference sequence). The CDR3 nucleotides read TGCAGTGCTAGACTGTACGATGAGCAGTTCTTC. Its protein product is CSARLYDEQFF.

This clonotype was counted only a few times. The rearrangement joins TRBV29-1 to TRBJ2-4, with TRBD1 as a possible D gene (5 bases). V shed 6 bases and J shed 4 bases, with 7 bases lying between them. This CDR3 spans 11 amino acids. Germline V gene data show CDR1 as SQVTM and CDR2 as ANQGSEA. The CDR3 DNA sequence: TGCAGCGTCAGACAGAAAAACATTCAGTACTTC. Protein sequence: CSVRQKNIQYF.

This clonotype was counted ten times or more. This sequence joins TRBV5-4 and TRBJ2-1, with D unclear. V was shortened by 1 base and J by 7 bases, with 18 bases between the two germline ends. The CDR3 sequence is 16 residues long. Germline loops: CDR1 SGHNT, CDR2 YYREEE (reference sequence). CDR3 in amino acids: CASSLSLGLNVNEQFF. The CDR3 nucleotides read TGTGCCAGCAGCTTGTCACTGGGGTTGAATGTTAATGAGCAGTTCTTC. Filled out from reference TRBV5-4 and TRBJ2-1, the complete variable domain reads ETGVTQSPTHLIKTRGQQVTLRCSSQSGHNTVSWYQQALGQGPQFIFQYYREEENGRGNFPPRFSGLQFPNYSSELNVNALELDDSALYLCASSLSLGLNVNEQFFGPGTRLTVL.

In this sample, this clonotype turned up many times. The V gene is TRBV9, the J gene TRBJ2-1; 7 bases are shared with TRBD2. V lost 0 bases, J lost 0 bases, and 3 bases stayed unmatched. Per germline, CDR1 SGDLS and CDR2 YYNGEE. This CDR3 comprises 16 residues. In DNA, the CDR3 is TGTGCCAGCAGCGTAGATGGCGGGAGCTCCTACAATGAGCAGTTCTTC. Its protein is CASSVDGGSSYNEQFF.

This clonotype was recorded many times. CDR3 bases: TGCGCCAGCACGACGGGAGACACCAAAAACATTCAGTACTTC. This translates into CASTTGDTKNIQYF. V is TRBV5-1 and J is TRBJ2-4, with D maybe TRBD2 (6 bases). The germline V gene encodes CDR1 SGHRS and CDR2 YFSETQ. The CDR3 contains 14 residues. V was trimmed by 6 bases and J by 2 bases, leaving 12 bases between them.

At least ten counts were recorded for this clonotype. The chain recombines TRBV28 with TRBJ2-5; D remains ambiguous. The V gene's germline CDR1 is MDHEN and CDR2 SYDVKM. Between the trimmed V and J ends, which lost 1 base and 5 bases, there was a span of 17 bases. The CDR3 extends over 16 amino acids. In nucleotides, the CDR3 is TGTGCCAGCAGTTTATCGGCGTCGGGCCCTCAGGAGACCCAGTACTTC. Its translation: CASSLSASGPQETQYF.

This clonotype was detected many times. CDR3 nucleotide sequence: TGTGCCAGCTCTTCTCGGGGTGCAGATACGCAGTATTTT. Its translation: CASSSRGADTQYF. The chain recombines TRBV18 with TRBJ2-3, with D possibly matching TRBD2 (5 bases). The CDR3 runs to 13 residues. Germline V gene data show CDR1 as KGHSH and CDR2 as LQKENI. V shed 6 bases and J shed 4 bases, with 11 bases lying between them.

The chain couples TRBV20-1 to TRBJ2-7, with 11 nucleotides matching TRBD2. Germline values: CDR1 DFQATT, CDR2 SNEGSKA (reference sequence). The CDR3 contains 15 residues. The V segment lost 3 bases and the J segment 0 bases; nucleotides outside the gene matches: 4. CDR3 coding DNA: TGCAGTGCTAGCGCGCTAGCGGGAGGCTCCTACGAGCAGTACTTC. Translating it yields CSASALAGGSYEQYF.

This sequence joins TRBV27 and TRBJ2-5; D remains ambiguous. The length of the CDR3 is 15 residues. V was clipped by 0 bases and J by 8 bases, with 16 bases between them. In germline, CDR1 is MNHEY, CDR2 SMNVEV (reference sequence). Written as DNA, the CDR3 is TGTGCCAGCAGTTTATCGTCTGCACTGCACGATACCCAGTACTTC. This translates into CASSLSSALHDTQYF.

In its sample, this clonotype was seen many times. This chain connects TRBV5-1 to TRBJ2-1; TRBD2 aligns across 10 bases. The CDR3 extends over 17 amino acids. The germline V gene encodes CDR1 SGHRS and CDR2 YFSETQ. V lost 0 bases to trimming and J lost 8 bases; unmatched junction nucleotides: 11. The CDR3 nucleotides read TGCGCCAGCAGCTTGGCTCCACTAGCGGGGAGGGGAGATGAGCAGTTCTTC. Amino acid sequence: CASSLAPLAGRGDEQFF.

There are many counts of this clonotype. The chain carries TRBV12-3 or TRBV12-4 and TRBJ1-2; TRBD1 aligns across 9 bases. The CDR3 length is 14 residues. With V trimmed by 3 bases and J by 5 bases, 4 bases remained unmatched. The CDR3 sequence: CASSFGGQGYGYTF. CDR3 DNA: TGTGCCAGCAGTTTCGGGGGACAGGGATATGGCTACACCTTC.

This clonotype was found many times. The chain employs TRBV5-5 and TRBJ2-7; 12 bases are a match to TRBD2. The trim removed 2 bases at V and 3 bases at J, leaving 6 bases unmatched. Germline V gene data show CDR1 as SGHKS and CDR2 as YYEKEE (reference sequence). This CDR3 is 16 amino acids long. CDR3 region: CASSLAPGLAGYEQYF. DNA of the CDR3: TGTGCCAGCAGCTTAGCACCGGGACTAGCGGGCTACGAGCAGTACTTC.